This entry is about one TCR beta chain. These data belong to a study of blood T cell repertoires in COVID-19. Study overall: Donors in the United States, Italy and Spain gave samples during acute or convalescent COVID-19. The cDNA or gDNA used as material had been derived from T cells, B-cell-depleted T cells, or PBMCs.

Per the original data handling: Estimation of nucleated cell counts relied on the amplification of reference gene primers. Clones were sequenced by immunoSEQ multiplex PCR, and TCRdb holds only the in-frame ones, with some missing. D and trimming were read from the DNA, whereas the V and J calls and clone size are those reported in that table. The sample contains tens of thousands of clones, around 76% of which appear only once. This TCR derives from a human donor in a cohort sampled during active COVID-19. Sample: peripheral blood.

The CDR3 coding sequence is TGTGCCAGCAGCCCACCGAGATTCACTGAAGCTTTCTTT. Translation: CASSPPRFTEAFF. This chain connects TRBV7-9 to TRBJ1-1; no reliable D call. Germline V gene sequence: CDR1 SEHNR, CDR2 FQNEAQ (reference sequence). CDR3 length: 13 residues. Trimming took off 5 bases at V and 4 bases at J, with 11 bases between the two ends.